The 21 T cell receptor beta chains in this list originate from one sample, sequenced in a study of blood T cell repertoires in COVID-19. Sequencing was performed with immunoSEQ multiplex PCR; in TCRdb, only in-frame clones are kept and a portion is missing. The data show about 220,000 clones, with about 79% seen just once and roughly 3.5% held by the top ten. The sequencing sample was made of PBMCs or T cells enriched from blood (not recorded which). These receptors came from a woman in her fifties or sixties who had recovered from COVID-19.

The rearrangement links TRBV5-6 to TRBJ2-7, with a possible D match to TRBD2 (6 bases). Trimming removed 4 bases from V and 9 bases from J, with 14 bases in between. Per the germline V gene, CDR1 is SGHDT and CDR2 is YYEEEE. The CDR3 has 12 amino acids. The CDR3 DNA follows: TGTGCCAGCAGCGGGCCCCCGGGAGTGCAGTACTTC. This codes for CASSGPPGVQYF.

This clone was seen only once. The J gene is TRBJ1-4, the V gene TRBV18; 8 bases align to TRBD1. The CDR3 has 14 amino acids. The V gene's germline CDR1 is KGHSH and CDR2 LQKENI. Losses at the gene ends were 6 bases for V and 6 bases for J; bases not matched to a gene: 6. The CDR3 protein is CASSPRGLDEKLFF. The CDR3 coding sequence is TGTGCCAGCTCCCCCAGGGGGCTGGATGAAAAACTGTTTTTT.

V gene TRBV9 combines with J gene TRBJ2-3, with 8 bases that match TRBD2. The CDR3 runs to 17 residues. Germline V gene data show CDR1 as SGDLS and CDR2 as YYNGEE. The V and J ends lost 0 bases and 5 bases, in that order; junction bases with no gene match: 11. The CDR3 sequence: CASSVGVLGGAGDTQYF. For the CDR3, the DNA is TGTGCCAGCAGCGTAGGGGTACTCGGGGGGGCCGGAGATACGCAGTATTTT.

The chain couples TRBV11-2 to TRBJ2-7; 10 bases are a match to TRBD1. Losses at the gene ends were 4 bases for V and 5 bases for J; bases not matched to a gene: 8. There are 15 residues in the CDR3. Germline CDR1 SGHAT, CDR2 FQNNGV. CDR3 region: CASSSSDRGKNEQYF. The CDR3 nucleotides are TGTGCCAGCAGCTCATCGGACAGGGGGAAGAACGAGCAGTACTTC. The full variable domain, with the rest looked up from reference TRBV11-2 and TRBJ2-7, is EAGVAQSPRYKIIEKRQSVAFWCNPISGHATLYWYQQILGQGPKLLIQFQNNGVVDDSQLPKDRFSAERLKGVDSTLKIQPAKLEDSAVYLCASSSSDRGKNEQYFGPGTRLTVT.

This sequence joins TRBV20-1 and TRBJ1-1, with D tentatively TRBD1 (6 bases). Looked up from germline, CDR1 is DFQATT and CDR2 is SNEGSKA (reference sequence). The length of the CDR3 is 11 residues. Trimming shortened V by 3 bases and J by 6 bases, and 8 bases separated the two germline ends. CDR3 sequence: CSASPGAEAFF. As DNA, the CDR3 is TGCAGTGCTAGTCCAGGGGCTGAAGCTTTCTTT.

The rearrangement uses TRBV7-9 and TRBJ2-3; D may be TRBD2 (6 bases). Trimming removed 6 bases from V and 0 bases from J, with 13 bases in between. The germline gives CDR1 SEHNR, CDR2 FQNEAQ (reference sequence). This CDR3 is built from 15 residues. The CDR3 DNA reads TGTGCCAGCAGTATCTGGCGGGGCAGCACAGATACGCAGTATTTT. This translates into CASSIWRGSTDTQYF.

This clone was observed a few times. The rearrangement links TRBV7-2 to TRBJ1-1; the match to TRBD1 covers 7 bases. This CDR3 is built from 13 residues. Unmatched junction bases numbered 3, after V lost 5 bases and J lost 3 bases. Germline V gene data show CDR1 as SGHTA and CDR2 as FQGNSA. CDR3 DNA sequence: TGTGCCAGCAGCCGGGACAGATACACTGAAGCTTTCTTT. Protein sequence: CASSRDRYTEAFF.

Only a few counts were recorded for this clone. V usage is TRBV10-3 and J usage is TRBJ2-2; 9 bases align to TRBD1. The CDR3 is 14 amino acids. The ends lost 11 bases at V and 5 bases at J; junction bases unmatched: 9. Per germline, CDR1 ENHRY and CDR2 SYGVKD. CDR3 bases: TGTGCCCTACGAACAGGGGGCGCAACCGGGGAGCTGTTTTTT. Translating gives CALRTGGATGELFF.

The chain combines TRBV29-1 with TRBJ2-1, with D maybe TRBD1 (5 bases). The CDR3 has 10 amino acids. Germline values: CDR1 SQVTM, CDR2 ANQGSEA. The V end was cut by 4 bases, the J end by 15 bases, with 13 bases between. The DNA of the CDR3 is TGCAGCGTTGGGGGCGAGTTGGCGTTCTTC. The encoded protein is CSVGGELAFF.

The chain links TRBV29-1 to TRBJ1-1; 9 bases are shared with TRBD1. V lost 4 bases, J lost 3 bases, and 6 bases stayed unmatched. Germline V lookup: CDR1 SQVTM, CDR2 ANQGSEA. This CDR3 spans 14 amino acids. This chain's CDR3 is CSVVQQGADTEAFF. CDR3 DNA: TGCAGCGTTGTACAACAGGGGGCGGACACTGAAGCTTTCTTT.

This clone was counted a single time. This rearrangement joins TRBV29-1 to TRBJ1-2; TRBD1 is a possible D gene (5 bases). This CDR3 is 12 amino acids long. V lost 5 bases and J lost 1, with 8 bases in between. Looked up from germline, CDR1 is SQVTM and CDR2 is ANQGSEA. The CDR3 DNA is TGCAGCGTTATGGACATTAACTATGGCTACACCTTC. Protein product: CSVMDINYGYTF.

This clone was seen just once. This may be a read error: a much more frequent sequence differs by one nucleotide. The rearrangement joins TRBV6-5 to TRBJ2-7; 10 positions match TRBD1. With 6 bases clipped from V and 1 base from J, the junction kept 3 bases outside the gene matches. Germline V lookup: CDR1 MNHEY, CDR2 SVGAGI. This CDR3 comprises 14 residues. CDR3 coding DNA: TGTGCCAGCAGACCGGGACAGGGGTCCTACGAGCAGTACTTC. It is translated as CASRPGQGSYEQYF.

The genes are TRBV28 and TRBJ1-4; 8 nucleotides agree with TRBD1. The germline gives CDR1 MDHEN, CDR2 SYDVKM. CDR3 length: 18 amino acids. Germline trimming cut 5 bases from V and 8 bases from J; bases unmatched to any gene: 19. The CDR3 bases are TGTGCCAGCAGTCTTAGCCCGTGGGGACAGGCGCGGAAGGAAAAACTGTTTTTT. Residues: CASSLSPWGQARKEKLFF.

The V gene is TRBV19, the J gene TRBJ2-3; 9 bases fit TRBD1. Looked up from germline, CDR1 is LNHDA and CDR2 is SQIVND (reference sequence). The length of the CDR3 is 14 residues. V dropped 5 bases and J dropped 3; count of bases not matched to a gene: 3. The CDR3 reads CASSPGQGTDTQYF. The CDR3 DNA reads as TGTGCCAGTAGTCCGGGACAGGGAACAGATACGCAGTATTTT. Combining the CDR3 with reference TRBV19 and TRBJ2-3 gives the whole variable domain DGGITQSPKYLFRKEGQNVTLSCEQNLNHDAMYWYRQDPGQGLRLIYYSQIVNDFQKGDIAEGYSVSREKKESFPLTVTSAQKNPTAFYLCASSPGQGTDTQYFGPGTRLTVL.

V and J are TRBV28 and TRBJ1-3; 7 bases align to TRBD1. V was pared by 6 bases and J by 0 bases, with 8 bases of the junction left unmatched. This CDR3 has 16 residues. Germline CDR1 is MDHEN and CDR2 is SYDVKM. The CDR3 sequence is CASSPWTGGSGNTIYF. In DNA, the CDR3 is TGTGCCAGCAGCCCTTGGACAGGCGGCTCTGGAAACACCATATATTTT.

The V gene is TRBV3-1 (or the pseudogene TRBV3-2), the J gene TRBJ2-1, with D perhaps matching TRBD1 (6 bases). Per the germline V gene, CDR1 is LGHDT and CDR2 is YNNKEL (reference sequence). The V gene lost 10 bases and the J gene lost 1 base, with 14 bases spanning the gap. CDR3 length equals 14 residues. This CDR3 is CATCKTGSYNEQFF. The CDR3, as DNA: TGTGCCACCTGCAAGACAGGTTCCTACAATGAGCAGTTCTTC.

The chain joins TRBV18 to TRBJ1-2; D may be TRBD1 (6 bases). The V gene lost 3 bases and the J gene lost 1 base, with 12 bases spanning the gap. Germline loops: CDR1 KGHSH, CDR2 LQKENI. The CDR3 is 15 amino acids. The CDR3, as DNA: TGTGCCAGCTCACCGATACAGGGCCTTAACTATGGCTACACCTTC. It translates to CASSPIQGLNYGYTF.

This chain connects TRBV6-5 to TRBJ1-1; D call uncertain. CDR3 length equals 14 residues. V was cut by 0 bases and J by 4 bases, with 9 bases left in between. Germline V lookup: CDR1 MNHEY, CDR2 SVGAGI. The CDR3 protein is CASSYSFSRTEAFF. The CDR3 coding sequence is TGTGCCAGCAGTTACTCTTTTAGTCGCACTGAAGCTTTCTTT.

The rearrangement joins TRBV6-5 to TRBJ1-6; TRBD1 is a possible D gene (5 bases). The CDR3 is 15 amino acids. Trimming removed 7 bases at V and 13 bases at J, with 23 bases between. The germline V gene encodes CDR1 MNHEY and CDR2 SVGAGI. The CDR3 sequence is CASKTLGTPRGPLHF. The CDR3 nucleotides read TGTGCCAGCAAAACTCTAGGGACGCCGCGGGGCCCCCTCCACTTT.

V is TRBV2 and J is TRBJ1-5; the D gene is possibly TRBD1 (6 bases). CDR1 and CDR2 from the germline V gene are SNHLY and FYNNEI. V lost 6 bases and J lost 3, with 12 bases in between. This CDR3 is 14 amino acids long. The DNA of the CDR3 is TGTGCCAGCAGAACAGGGACAACCAATCAGCCCCAGCATTTT. Amino acids: CASRTGTTNQPQHF.

The chain is built from TRBV11-2 and TRBJ1-1; D call uncertain. The V end was cut by 5 bases, the J end by 6 bases, with 10 bases between. Germline V gene sequence: CDR1 SGHAT, CDR2 FQNNGV. The CDR3 loop spans 12 amino acids. Here the CDR3 reads CASSREGSEAFF. The CDR3 nucleotides are TGTGCCAGCAGCCGAGAGGGTTCTGAAGCTTTCTTT.